A single sample gave rise to the 5 T cell receptor beta chains below, sequenced in a study of CD8+ T cells in alopecia areata. RNA extraction and reverse transcription yielded cDNA as sequencing template. The assay was immunoSEQ multiplex PCR, and TCRdb's table has in-frame clones only and misses some. The data contain 150,000 to 200,000 clones, around three fifths of them singletons. Sample: CD4+ T cells sorted from blood, taken at week 0. These receptors all come from a human donor with alopecia areata.

This chain uses TRBV30 with TRBJ1-1; D is perhaps TRBD1 (5 bases). Germline CDR1 and CDR2: GTSNPN and SVGIG (reference sequence). The CDR3 consists of 14 residues. V shed 3 bases and J shed 4 bases, with 15 bases lying between them. CDR3 sequence: CAWRVGVWSTEAFF. The CDR3 DNA reads as TGTGCCTGGAGGGTAGGGGTATGGTCCACTGAAGCTTTCTTT.

J is TRBJ1-2 and V is TRBV20-1; D ambiguous. The V end was cut by 1 base, the J end by 6 bases, with 6 bases between. The CDR3 extends over 11 amino acids. Germline V gene data show CDR1 as DFQATT and CDR2 as SNEGSKA (reference sequence). The CDR3 DNA reads as TGCAGTGCTAGAGTAATCGATGGCTACACCTTC. Amino acids: CSARVIDGYTF.

There are a few counts of this clone. This sequence joins TRBV2 and TRBJ1-6; D gene unclear. This CDR3 is built from 13 residues. Germline V CDR1 and CDR2: SNHLY, FYNNEI. With 7 bases removed from V and 8 bases from J, the gap between germline ends came to 12 bases. CDR3 amino acids: CASNVNPDSPLHF. CDR3 nucleotides: TGTGCCAGCAATGTCAATCCGGATTCACCCCTCCACTTT.

This sequence joins TRBV2 and TRBJ1-2; the match to TRBD1 covers 12 bases. The length of the CDR3 is 15 residues. Germline loops: CDR1 SNHLY, CDR2 FYNNEI. V shed 4 bases, J shed 3 bases, and the junction held 3 bases outside the gene matches. The CDR3 is CASSGGTGGHYGYTF. As DNA, the CDR3 is TGTGCCAGCAGTGGTGGGACAGGGGGCCACTATGGCTACACCTTC.

The chain combines TRBV30 with TRBJ2-2, with 8 bases aligning to TRBD2. The CDR3 loop spans 15 amino acids. Per the germline V gene, CDR1 is GTSNPN and CDR2 is SVGIG (reference sequence). V gave up 0 bases and J gave up 6 bases; unmatched junction bases: 6. CDR3 loop: CAWSVSGGFSGELFF. Here the CDR3 DNA reads TGTGCCTGGAGTGTGAGCGGGGGCTTTTCCGGGGAGCTGTTTTTT.